This T cell receptor beta chain is drawn from a study of cytomegalovirus exposure and HLA in healthy donors. Primers: 60 Vbeta forward and 13 Jbeta reverse. The method was immunoSEQ multiplex PCR; TCRdb's version includes in-frame clones alone and lacks a portion of them. The sample has around 70,000 clones; the top ten hold roughly 1.7%. Study-wide findings and caveats: Within an earlier analysis, most TCR beta V segments proved productive either about 90% or about 30% of the time. Across donors, sequencing depth was assumed by presence/absence analyses to be roughly uniform.

As regards this clone: The antigen is not known.

From germline, CDR1 is SGDLS and CDR2 YYNGEE. The CDR3 is 13 residues long. V was clipped by 4 bases and J by 5 bases, with 12 bases between them. The sequence came from a woman aged 30 to 39 in good health and CMV-seronegative. The chain employs TRBV9 and TRBJ2-5; maybe TRBD2 (7 bases). Sequencing was performed on PBMCs. CDR3 sequence (DNA): TGTGCCAGCAGCCTCGAGGGGGGGGAGACCCAGTACTTC. Translating gives CASSLEGGETQYF. Combining the CDR3 with reference TRBV9 and TRBJ2-5 gives the whole variable domain DSGVTQTPKHLITATGQRVTLRCSPRSGDLSVYWYQQSLDQGLQFLIQYYNGEERAKGNILERFSAQQFPDLHSELNLSSLELGDSALYFCASSLEGGETQYFGPGTRLLVL.